The T cell receptor beta chain described here comes from a study of blood T cell repertoires in COVID-19. In the study overall: Some COVID-19 samples were acute and others convalescent; all came from the United States, Italy and Spain. From T cells, B-cell-depleted T cells, or PBMCs came the material, which was cDNA or gDNA.

This CDR3 contains 17 residues. In the original analysis: Researchers report that nucleated cell counts were estimated from reference gene primer amplification. Sequencing was performed with immunoSEQ multiplex PCR; in TCRdb, only in-frame clones are kept and a portion is missing. The D gene and trimming were derived from the DNA, and the V and J assignments and clone size from that table. The sample shows some 210,000 clones, roughly 89% of them seen only once. This clone was counted a single time. The receptor was derived from a man in his sixties who had recovered from COVID-19. The sample consisted of peripheral blood. The gene calls are TRBV1 and TRBJ2-2; the table's D call, TRBD2, was not checked against the DNA. TRBV1 is a pseudogene locus. CDR3: CTSSHKEDGKNTGELFF. Here the CDR3 DNA reads TGCACCAGCAGCCATAAAGAGGATGGTAAGAACACCGGGGAGCTGTTTTTT.